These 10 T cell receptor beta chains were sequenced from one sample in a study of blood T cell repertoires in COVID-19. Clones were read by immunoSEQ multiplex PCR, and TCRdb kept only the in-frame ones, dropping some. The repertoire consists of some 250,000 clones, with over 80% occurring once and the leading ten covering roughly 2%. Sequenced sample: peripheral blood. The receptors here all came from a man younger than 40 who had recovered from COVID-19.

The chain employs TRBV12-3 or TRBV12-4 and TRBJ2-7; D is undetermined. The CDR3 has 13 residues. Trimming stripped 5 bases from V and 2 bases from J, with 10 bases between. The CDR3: CASSEERAYEQYF. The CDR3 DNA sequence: TGTGCCAGCAGTGAAGAGCGTGCCTACGAGCAGTACTTC.

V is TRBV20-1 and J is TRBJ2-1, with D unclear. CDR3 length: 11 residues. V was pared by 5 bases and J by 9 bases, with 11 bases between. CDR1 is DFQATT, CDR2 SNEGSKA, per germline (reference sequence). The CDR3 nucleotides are TGCAGTGCTCCGGTGAGCATTGAGCAGTTCTTC. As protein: CSAPVSIEQFF.

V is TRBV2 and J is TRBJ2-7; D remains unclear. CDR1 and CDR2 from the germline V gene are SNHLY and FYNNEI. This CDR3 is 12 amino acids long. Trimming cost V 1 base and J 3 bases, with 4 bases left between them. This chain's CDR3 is CASSEVNYEQYF. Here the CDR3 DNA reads TGTGCCAGCAGTGAAGTAAACTACGAGCAGTACTTC.

The CDR3 DNA follows: TGTGCCAGTAGACCCGGGACTGAGCGCCACCAGCCCCAGCATTTT. Amino acid sequence: CASRPGTERHQPQHF. J is TRBJ1-5 and V is TRBV19; tentatively, D is TRBD1 (5 bases). CDR3 length equals 15 residues. Germline-derived CDR1 and CDR2 are LNHDA and SQIVND (reference sequence). Trimming removed 6 bases from V and 7 bases from J, with 19 bases in between. Supplemented by reference TRBV19 and TRBJ1-5, the full variable domain reads DGGITQSPKYLFRKEGQNVTLSCEQNLNHDAMYWYRQDPGQGLRLIYYSQIVNDFQKGDIAEGYSVSREKKESFPLTVTSAQKNPTAFYLCASRPGTERHQPQHFGDGTRLSIL.

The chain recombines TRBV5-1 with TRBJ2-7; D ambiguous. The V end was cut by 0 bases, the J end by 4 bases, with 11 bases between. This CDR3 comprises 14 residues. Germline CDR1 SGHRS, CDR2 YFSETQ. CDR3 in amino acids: CASSLGRPGYEQYV. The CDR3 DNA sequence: TGCGCCAGCAGCTTGGGGCGGCCGGGTTACGAGCAGTACGTC.

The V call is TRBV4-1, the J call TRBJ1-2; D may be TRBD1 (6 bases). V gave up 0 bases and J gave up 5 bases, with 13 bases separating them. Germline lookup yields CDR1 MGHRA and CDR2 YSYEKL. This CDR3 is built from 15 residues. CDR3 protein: CASSQDPGDLYGYTF. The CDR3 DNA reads TGCGCCAGCAGCCAAGATCCAGGGGACCTTTATGGCTACACCTTC.

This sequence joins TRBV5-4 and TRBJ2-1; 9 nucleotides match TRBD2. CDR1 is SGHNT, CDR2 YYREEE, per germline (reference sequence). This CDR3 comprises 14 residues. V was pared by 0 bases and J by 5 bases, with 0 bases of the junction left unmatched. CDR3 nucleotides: TGTGCCAGCAGCTTGGGCGGGGGGGACAATGAGCAGTTCTTC. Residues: CASSLGGGDNEQFF.

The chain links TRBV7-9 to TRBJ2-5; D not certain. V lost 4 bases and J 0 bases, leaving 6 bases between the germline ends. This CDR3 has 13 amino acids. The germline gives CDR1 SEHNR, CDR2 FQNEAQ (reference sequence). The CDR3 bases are TGTGCCAGCAGCTATTCTTACCAAGAGACCCAGTACTTC. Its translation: CASSYSYQETQYF. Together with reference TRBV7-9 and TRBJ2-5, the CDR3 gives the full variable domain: DTGVSQNPRHKITKRGQNVTFRCDPISEHNRLYWYRQTLGQGPEFLTYFQNEAQLEKSRLLSDRFSAERPKGSFSTLEIQRTEQGDSAMYLCASSYSYQETQYFGPGTRLLVL.

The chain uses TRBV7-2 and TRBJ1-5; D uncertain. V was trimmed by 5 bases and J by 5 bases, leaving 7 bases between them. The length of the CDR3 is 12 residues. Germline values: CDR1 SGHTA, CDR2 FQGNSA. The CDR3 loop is CASSRDHQPQHF. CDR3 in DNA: TGTGCCAGCAGCCGAGATCATCAGCCCCAGCATTTT.

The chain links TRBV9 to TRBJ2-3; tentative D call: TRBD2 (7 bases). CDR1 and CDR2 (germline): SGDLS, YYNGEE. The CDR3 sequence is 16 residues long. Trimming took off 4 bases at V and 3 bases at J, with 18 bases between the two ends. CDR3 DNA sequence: TGTGCCAGCAGCCCGGGGGCAGCGGGGCGTACAGATACGCAGTATTTT. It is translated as CASSPGAAGRTDTQYF.